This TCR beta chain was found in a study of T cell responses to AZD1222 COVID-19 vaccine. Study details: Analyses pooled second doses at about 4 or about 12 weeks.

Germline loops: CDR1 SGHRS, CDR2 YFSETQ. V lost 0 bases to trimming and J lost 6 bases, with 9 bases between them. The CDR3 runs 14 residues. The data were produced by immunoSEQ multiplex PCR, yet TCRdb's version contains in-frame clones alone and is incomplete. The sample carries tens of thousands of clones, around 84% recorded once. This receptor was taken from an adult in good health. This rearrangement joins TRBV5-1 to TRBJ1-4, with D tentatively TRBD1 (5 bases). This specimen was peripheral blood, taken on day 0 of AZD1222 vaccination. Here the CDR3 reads CASSLALGDEKLFF. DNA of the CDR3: TGCGCCAGCAGCTTGGCCCTAGGGGATGAAAAACTGTTTTTT.